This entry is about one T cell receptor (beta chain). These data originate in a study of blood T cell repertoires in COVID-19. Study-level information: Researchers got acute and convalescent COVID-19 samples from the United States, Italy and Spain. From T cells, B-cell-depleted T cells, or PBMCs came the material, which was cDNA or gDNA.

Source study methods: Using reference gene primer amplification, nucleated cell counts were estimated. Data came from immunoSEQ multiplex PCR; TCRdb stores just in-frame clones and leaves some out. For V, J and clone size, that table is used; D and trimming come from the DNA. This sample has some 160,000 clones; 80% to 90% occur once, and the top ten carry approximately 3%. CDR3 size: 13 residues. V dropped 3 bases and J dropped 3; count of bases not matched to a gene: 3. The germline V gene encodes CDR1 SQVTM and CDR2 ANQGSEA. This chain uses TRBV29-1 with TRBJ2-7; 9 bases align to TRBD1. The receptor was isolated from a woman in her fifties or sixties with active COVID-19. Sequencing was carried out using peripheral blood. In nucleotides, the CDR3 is TGCAGCGTTGAGGGACAGGGTGGCTACGAGCAGTACTTC. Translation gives CSVEGQGGYEQYF.